Included here is one T cell receptor (beta chain) sequence, with context. The antigen is undetermined. The data stem from a study of cytomegalovirus exposure and HLA in healthy donors. Whole-study context: There were some 410 genotyped donors. Of these, 81% fell in the genetic ancestry cluster associated with self-reported Caucasian donors.

PCR used 60 Vbeta primers and 13 Jbeta primers. Measured with immunoSEQ multiplex PCR; TCRdb has only the in-frame clones, and not every one. This table lists roughly 120,000 clones. Notes on the study in general: Later examination showed HLA-associated TCR beta chains had greater clonal expansion than equally common others. The authors enumerated roughly 180 TCR beta chains as linked to cytomegalovirus.

CDR1 is MDHEN and CDR2 is SYDVKM in the germline V gene. CDR3 length equals 16 residues. Sequencing input: PBMCs. This TCR was recovered from a man younger than 45 in good health and CMV-seronegative. The rearrangement links TRBV28 to TRBJ2-5; tentatively, D is TRBD2 (5 bases). The J call is in doubt because the DNA end fits TRBJ2-7 better. The CDR3 DNA reads TGTGCCAGCAGCTCCCCGTTAGAGGACTTCGACTACGAGCAGTACTTC. Translated: CASSSPLEDFDYEQYF.